One and the same sample provided the 16 T cell receptor beta chains below, sequenced in a study of blood T cell repertoires in COVID-19. Measured with immunoSEQ multiplex PCR; TCRdb has only the in-frame clones, and not every one. The sample consists of some 77,000 clones, 90% of them appearing once. The sample taken for sequencing was peripheral blood. The receptors stem from a woman older than 75 with active or convalescent COVID-19.

The chain couples TRBV5-4 to TRBJ2-1; D possibly corresponds to TRBD1 (6 bases). V shed 7 bases and J shed 2 bases, with 10 bases lying between them. CDR1 and CDR2 from the germline V gene are SGHNT and YYREEE (reference sequence). The CDR3 has 13 residues. Written as DNA, the CDR3 is TGTGCCAGCGCAACAGGGACCTACAATGAGCAGTTCTTC. Translated: CASATGTYNEQFF.

The J gene is TRBJ2-7, the V gene TRBV7-6, with TRBD2 identical over 9 bases. Germline values: CDR1 SGHVS, CDR2 FNYEAQ. The CDR3 covers 14 residues. V shed 5 bases, J shed 4 bases, and the junction held 6 bases outside the gene matches. CDR3 amino acids: CASSRASGTYEQYF. CDR3 nucleotide sequence: TGTGCCAGCAGCCGGGCTAGCGGGACTTACGAGCAGTACTTC.

This clone occurred a few times. The chain links TRBV28 to TRBJ1-5, with D possibly TRBD1 on 5 matching bases. V was shortened by 2 bases and J by 0 bases, with 8 bases between the two germline ends. This CDR3 region has 15 residues. The germline gives CDR1 MDHEN, CDR2 SYDVKM. The CDR3 reads CASSLVGVSNQPQHF. The DNA for the CDR3 is TGTGCCAGCAGTTTAGTAGGGGTTAGCAATCAGCCCCAGCATTTT.

This chain joins TRBV18 and TRBJ1-5; D might be TRBD1 (5 bases). CDR3 length equals 16 residues. The germline CDR1 and CDR2 sequences are KGHSH and LQKENI. Trimming took off 1 base at V and 4 bases at J, with 14 bases between the two ends. Here the CDR3 reads CASSPRSSPGNQPQHF. Here the CDR3 DNA reads TGTGCCAGCTCACCACGGAGCAGCCCAGGGAATCAGCCCCAGCATTTT.

The chain links TRBV27 to TRBJ1-4; D uncertain. Trimming took off 3 bases at V and 2 bases at J, with 16 bases between the two ends. The length of the CDR3 is 17 residues. Germline V CDR1 and CDR2: MNHEY, SMNVEV (reference sequence). DNA of the CDR3: TGTGCCAGCAGTTTCGTAGGCCTCGGGTCCACTAATGAAAAACTGTTTTTT. It encodes CASSFVGLGSTNEKLFF.

The gene calls are TRBV19 and TRBJ1-6; the D gene is possibly TRBD1 (6 bases). V was clipped by 10 bases and J by 14 bases, with 21 bases between them. Germline CDR1 is LNHDA and CDR2 is SQIVND (reference sequence). This CDR3 is 13 amino acids long. The chain's CDR3 is CATKQGITESLHF. In nucleotides, the CDR3 is TGTGCCACCAAACAGGGAATAACTGAATCCCTCCACTTT.

This clone was seen a few times. CDR3 sequence reads: CASSLDRERNQPQHF. CDR3 coding DNA: TGTGCCAGCAGCTTAGATAGGGAGAGAAATCAGCCCCAGCATTTT. V is TRBV7-9 and J is TRBJ1-5; D gene ambiguous. The length of the CDR3 is 15 residues. Germline loops: CDR1 SEHNR, CDR2 FQNEAQ (reference sequence). The V end was cut by 1 base, the J end by 4 bases, with 11 bases between. Supplemented by reference TRBV7-9 and TRBJ1-5, the full variable domain reads DTGVSQNPRHKITKRGQNVTFRCDPISEHNRLYWYRQTLGQGPEFLTYFQNEAQLEKSRLLSDRFSAERPKGSFSTLEIQRTEQGDSAMYLCASSLDRERNQPQHFGDGTRLSIL.

The chain recombines TRBV7-2 with TRBJ1-6, with 7 bases lining up with TRBD1. This CDR3 is 15 amino acids long. Unmatched junction bases numbered 6, after V lost 3 bases and J lost 7 bases. The germline V gene has CDR1 SGHTA and CDR2 FQGNSA. CDR3 bases: TGTGCCAGCAGCTTCCGACAGGGCGACAATTCACCCCTCCACTTT. Translated, it gives CASSFRQGDNSPLHF.

The chain employs TRBV5-5 and TRBJ2-7; 8 bases align to TRBD1. Trimming removed 4 bases from V and 6 bases from J; junction bases left unmatched: 9. The V gene's germline CDR1 is SGHKS and CDR2 YYEKEE (reference sequence). The CDR3 is 14 residues long. CDR3 coding DNA: TGTGCCAGCAGCGTCACCGGGACAGGTTTCGAGCAGTACTTC. This encodes CASSVTGTGFEQYF.

The chain has TRBV19 and TRBJ2-7, with 7 bases that match TRBD1. Germline-derived CDR1 and CDR2 are LNHDA and SQIVND (reference sequence). V shed 5 bases and J 2 bases; nucleotides not matched to a gene: 9. The CDR3 contains 15 residues. This CDR3 reads CASSFTGQGAYEQYF. The DNA for the CDR3 is TGTGCCAGTAGTTTCACCGGCCAGGGGGCCTACGAGCAGTACTTC.

This clone was recorded only once. CDR3 region: CASWSGAGGINEQFF. CDR3 nucleotide sequence: TGTGCCAGCTGGTCAGGGGCAGGGGGGATCAATGAGCAGTTCTTC. The chain employs TRBV27 and TRBJ2-1, with D possibly being TRBD1 (7 bases). The V and J ends lost 8 bases and 6 bases respectively, with 20 bases between them. Looked up from germline, CDR1 is MNHEY and CDR2 is SMNVEV (reference sequence). This CDR3 comprises 15 residues.

In its sample, this clone was seen a few times. The V gene is TRBV27, the J gene TRBJ1-4; 10 bases are a match to TRBD1. Germline V gene sequence: CDR1 MNHEY, CDR2 SMNVEV (reference sequence). The CDR3 covers 14 residues. The trim removed 8 bases at V and 6 bases at J, leaving 6 bases unmatched. This CDR3 reads CASADRGGDEKLFF. The CDR3 nucleotides read TGTGCCAGCGCGGACAGGGGGGGGGATGAAAAACTGTTTTTT.

V gene TRBV28 combines with J gene TRBJ1-5, with D possibly being TRBD1 (5 bases). CDR3 size: 15 residues. The germline gives CDR1 MDHEN, CDR2 SYDVKM. V dropped 5 bases and J dropped 5 bases, with 16 bases sitting between them. The CDR3 is CASSPIGGVDQPQHF. In DNA form, the CDR3 reads TGTGCCAGCAGTCCCATCGGGGGAGTCGATCAGCCCCAGCATTTT.

The CDR3 DNA is TGCGCCAGCAACCTGGGGAGCGGGAGTTCAAATGAGCAGTTCTTC. Its protein product is CASNLGSGSSNEQFF. The J gene is TRBJ2-1, the V gene TRBV5-1; 8 bases are shared with TRBD2. CDR1 SGHRS and CDR2 YFSETQ come from the germline V gene. Unmatched junction bases numbered 12, after V lost 6 bases and J lost 7 bases. The CDR3 runs to 15 residues.

The rearrangement uses TRBV28 and TRBJ1-2; perhaps TRBD1 as D (5 bases). Germline CDR1 reads MDHEN; CDR2 reads SYDVKM. CDR3 length: 15 residues. V lost 1 base and J 4 bases, leaving 13 bases between the germline ends. DNA of the CDR3: TGTGCCAGCAGTTTATCCTTGGGGCCGGTCTATGGCTACACCTTC. This encodes CASSLSLGPVYGYTF.

This rearrangement joins TRBV7-9 to TRBJ2-6, with TRBD1 matching 11 bases. CDR3 length equals 19 residues. The germline CDR1 and CDR2 sequences are SEHNR and FQNEAQ (reference sequence). J gave up 4 bases and V 4 bases, and 12 bases lay outside the gene matches. CDR3 nucleotides: TGTGCCAGCAGCTCCCCCGGACAGGGGGCTCGTTCCGGGGCCAACGTCCTGACTTTC. This translates into CASSSPGQGARSGANVLTF.